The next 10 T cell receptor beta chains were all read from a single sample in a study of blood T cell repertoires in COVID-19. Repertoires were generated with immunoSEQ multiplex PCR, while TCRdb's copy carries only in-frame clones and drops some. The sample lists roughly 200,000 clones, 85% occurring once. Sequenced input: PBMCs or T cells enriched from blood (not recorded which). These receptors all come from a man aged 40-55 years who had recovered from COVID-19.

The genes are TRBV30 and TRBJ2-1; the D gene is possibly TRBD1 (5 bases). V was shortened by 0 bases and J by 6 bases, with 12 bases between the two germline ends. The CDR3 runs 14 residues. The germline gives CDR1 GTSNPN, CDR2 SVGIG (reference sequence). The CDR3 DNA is TGTGCCTGGAGTGTGCCAGGGCGATCCAATGAGCAGTTCTTC. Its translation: CAWSVPGRSNEQFF.

This CDR3 is CASSSTARRETQYF. The DNA for the CDR3 is TGTGCCAGCAGCTCGACAGCGCGGAGAGAGACCCAGTACTTC. V usage is TRBV7-9 and J usage is TRBJ2-5; D might be TRBD1 (5 bases). The length of the CDR3 is 14 residues. The germline V gene has CDR1 SEHNR and CDR2 FQNEAQ (reference sequence). V lost 4 bases and J 4 bases, leaving 13 bases between the germline ends.

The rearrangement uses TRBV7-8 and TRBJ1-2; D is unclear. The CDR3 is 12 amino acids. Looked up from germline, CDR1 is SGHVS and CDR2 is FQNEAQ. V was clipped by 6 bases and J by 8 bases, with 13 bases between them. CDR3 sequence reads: CASRGPGWGYTF. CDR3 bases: TGTGCCAGCAGGGGCCCCGGTTGGGGCTACACCTTC.

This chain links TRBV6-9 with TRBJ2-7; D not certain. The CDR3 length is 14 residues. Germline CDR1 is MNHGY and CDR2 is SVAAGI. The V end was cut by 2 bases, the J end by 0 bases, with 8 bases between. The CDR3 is CASSYHSCSYEQYF. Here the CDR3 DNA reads TGTGCCAGCAGTTATCACAGCTGCTCCTACGAGCAGTACTTC.

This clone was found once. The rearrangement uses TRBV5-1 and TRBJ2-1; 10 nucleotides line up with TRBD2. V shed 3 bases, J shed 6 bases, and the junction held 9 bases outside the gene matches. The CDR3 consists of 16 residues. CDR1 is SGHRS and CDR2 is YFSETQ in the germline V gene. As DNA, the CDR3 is TGCGCCAGCAGCTCGGACCTAGCGGGAGTCGGCAATGAGCAGTTCTTC. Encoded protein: CASSSDLAGVGNEQFF.

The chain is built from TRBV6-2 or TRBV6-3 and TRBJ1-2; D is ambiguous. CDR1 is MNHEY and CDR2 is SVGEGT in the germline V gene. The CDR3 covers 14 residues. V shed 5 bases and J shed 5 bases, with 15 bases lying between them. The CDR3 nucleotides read TGTGCCAGCAGTCTGACAAATATTCGGTATGGCTACACCTTC. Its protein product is CASSLTNIRYGYTF.

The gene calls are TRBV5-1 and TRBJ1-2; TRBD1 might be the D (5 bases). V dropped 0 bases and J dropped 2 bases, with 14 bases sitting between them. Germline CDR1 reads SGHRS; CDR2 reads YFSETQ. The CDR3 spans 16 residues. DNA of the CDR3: TGCGCCAGCAGCTTGGTTCCAATGACAGCCAACTATGGCTACACCTTC. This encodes CASSLVPMTANYGYTF.

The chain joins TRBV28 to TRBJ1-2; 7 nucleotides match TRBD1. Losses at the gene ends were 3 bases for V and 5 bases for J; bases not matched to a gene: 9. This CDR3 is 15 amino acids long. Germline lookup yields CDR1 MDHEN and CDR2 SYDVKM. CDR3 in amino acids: CASSFPLRDRYGYTF. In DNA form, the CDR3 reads TGTGCCAGCAGTTTCCCCCTTCGGGACAGATATGGCTACACCTTC.

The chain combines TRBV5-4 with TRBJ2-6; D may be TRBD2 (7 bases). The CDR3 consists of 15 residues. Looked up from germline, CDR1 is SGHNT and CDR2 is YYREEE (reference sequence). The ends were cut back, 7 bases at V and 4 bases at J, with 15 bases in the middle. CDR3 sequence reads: CASGRGASGANVLTF. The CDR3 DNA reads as TGTGCCAGCGGCCGGGGGGCGTCCGGGGCCAACGTCCTGACTTTC.

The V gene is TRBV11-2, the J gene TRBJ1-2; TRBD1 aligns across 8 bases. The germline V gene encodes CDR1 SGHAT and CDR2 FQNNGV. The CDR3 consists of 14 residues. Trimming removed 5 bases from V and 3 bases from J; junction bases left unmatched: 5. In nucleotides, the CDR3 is TGTGCCAGCAGCCTCTCGGACAGGGACTATGGCTACACCTTC. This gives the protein CASSLSDRDYGYTF.